The following is a T cell receptor beta chain sequence with its context. The source of the sample is a study of blood T cell repertoires in COVID-19. The wider study: COVID-19 samples collected from the United States, Italy and Spain covered acute and convalescent phases. From T cells, B-cell-depleted T cells, or PBMCs came the material, which was cDNA or gDNA.

Original data processing: Amplifying reference gene primers gave estimates of nucleated cell counts. Measured with immunoSEQ multiplex PCR; TCRdb has only the in-frame clones, and not every one. V and J calls and clone size are given by that table; D and trimming were obtained from the DNA. The profile shows 250,000 to 300,000 clones, around 86% of them singletons. This CDR3 comprises 14 residues. Germline CDR1 reads SGHNT; CDR2 reads YYREEE (reference sequence). V lost 0 bases, J lost 3 bases, and 9 bases lay in between. V gene TRBV5-4 combines with J gene TRBJ1-1; D gene unclear. This sequence originates from a woman in her forties who had recovered from COVID-19. The sample comprised peripheral blood. The CDR3 reads CASSLAEEDTEAFF. In DNA, the CDR3 is TGTGCCAGCAGCTTGGCGGAGGAAGACACTGAAGCTTTCTTT.